What follows is one T cell receptor beta chain and its context. The CDR3 extends over 19 amino acids. The V and J ends lost 5 bases and 2 bases, in that order; junction bases with no gene match: 15. CDR1 and CDR2 (germline): SGHTA, FQGTGA. The sample comes from a study of technical replicates of blood from a few donors. Generated by immunoSEQ multiplex PCR, the TCRdb table keeps only in-frame clones and is missing some. The profile shows 95,000 to 100,000 clones, nearly 97% of them singletons. The source is a human donor in good health. This chain joins TRBV7-3 and TRBJ2-3, with 11 bases fitting TRBD2. What was sequenced was T cells isolated from PBMCs. The CDR3 DNA sequence: TGTGCCAGCAGCCCTCTAGCGGGGGGACCACATGCCCCCACAGATACGCAGTATTTT. This codes for CASSPLAGGPHAPTDTQYF.